Presented here are 14 T cell receptor beta chains from one specimen sequenced in a study of response to subunit inactivated influenza vaccine. MiXCR, applied by TCRdb to the RT-PCR reads, yields one record per CDR3 protein. Of about 170,000 distinct CDR3 sequences in the sample, 9.5% to 15% were seen once. Another study also made use of these data, one on T cells expressing NK-cell markers. That source adds: With UMIs, 5'RACE template switching was used to make TCR beta cDNA.

Sequenced material: CD8+ T cells sorted from PBMCs, taken about 13 days after vaccination. The receptors derive from a man aged 50 to 60 who received an inactivated influenza vaccine.

This clonotype was observed a few times. This sequence joins TRBV10-2 and TRBJ1-6; possible D gene TRBD1, 6 bases. V shed 3 bases and J shed 1 base, with 10 bases lying between them. Germline lookup yields CDR1 WSHSY and CDR2 SAAADI. The CDR3 is 16 residues long. The CDR3 DNA reads as TGCGCCAGCAGTGAATTCACAGGGTCCTATAATTCACCCCTCCACTTT. This sequence encodes CASSEFTGSYNSPLHF.

The chain has TRBV20-1 and TRBJ2-4; TRBD2 might be the D (5 bases). Trimming shortened V by 6 bases and J by 1 base, and 13 bases separated the two germline ends. CDR3 length equals 14 residues. The germline CDR1 and CDR2 sequences are DFQATT and SNEGSKA (reference sequence). DNA of the CDR3: TGCAGTGCAGCGGACCGTGGGGCCAAAAACATTCAGTACTTC. Its translation: CSAADRGAKNIQYF.

V is TRBV18 and J is TRBJ2-5, with a possible D match to TRBD2 (6 bases). Per germline, CDR1 KGHSH and CDR2 LQKENI. The CDR3 has 16 amino acids. The ends were cut back, 0 bases at V and 1 base at J, with 12 bases in the middle. CDR3 protein: CASSPPPQRVQETQYF. DNA of the CDR3: TGTGCCAGCTCACCACCACCCCAGCGGGTCCAAGAGACCCAGTACTTC.

This sequence joins TRBV5-4 and TRBJ1-1, with D perhaps matching TRBD1 (5 bases). This CDR3 region has 12 residues. CDR1 SGHNT and CDR2 YYREEE come from the germline V gene (reference sequence). Trimming shortened V by 4 bases and J by 6 bases, and 10 bases separated the two germline ends. CDR3 in DNA: TGTGCCAGCAGCCCGGGGACCGCTGAAGCTTTCTTT. Translated: CASSPGTAEAFF.

This clonotype turned up a few times. The chain joins TRBV12-3 or TRBV12-4 to TRBJ2-1; the match to TRBD1 covers 10 bases. The CDR3 runs to 15 residues. Losses at the gene ends were 4 bases for V and 5 bases for J; bases not matched to a gene: 5. CDR3 nucleotide sequence: TGTGCCAGCAGTTCCGGGACAGGGGCCCACAATGAGCAGTTCTTC. Translated: CASSSGTGAHNEQFF.

V usage is TRBV10-3 and J usage is TRBJ2-5, with 14 bases aligning to TRBD2. The V gene's germline CDR1 is ENHRY and CDR2 SYGVKD. The CDR3 sequence is 22 residues long. The V and J ends lost 2 bases and 0 bases, in that order; junction bases with no gene match: 17. The CDR3 region is CAISEPGLAGARMSPYQETQYF. CDR3 nucleotides: TGTGCCATCAGTGAGCCGGGACTAGCGGGAGCCCGTATGTCACCGTACCAAGAGACCCAGTACTTC.

This clonotype has just a few counts. This chain connects TRBV29-1 to TRBJ2-7, with 8 bases fitting TRBD2. After removal of 4 bases from V and 6 bases from J, the junction contained 11 bases not matched to a gene. The CDR3 consists of 14 residues. Per the germline V gene, CDR1 is SQVTM and CDR2 is ANQGSEA. The CDR3 DNA follows: TGCAGCGTTGTTCCCCAAGAGCGGGAGCGCGAGCAGTACTTC. Its protein is CSVVPQEREREQYF.

This clonotype was counted once. The rearrangement joins TRBV28 to TRBJ2-7, with 11 bases fitting TRBD2. Germline V lookup: CDR1 MDHEN, CDR2 SYDVKM. The CDR3 consists of 16 residues. V lost 6 bases, J lost 2 bases, and 9 bases stayed unmatched. This CDR3 reads CASSATSGRFPYEQYF. Here the CDR3 DNA reads TGTGCCAGCAGCGCAACTAGCGGGAGATTCCCCTACGAGCAGTACTTC.

This chain joins TRBV13 and TRBJ2-7; D may correspond to TRBD1 or TRBD2 (5 bases each). This CDR3 has 14 residues. V lost 4 bases and J lost 2, with 12 bases in between. Germline CDR1 reads PRHDT; CDR2 reads FYEKMQ (reference sequence). In nucleotides, the CDR3 is TGTGCCAGCAGCTCCCGGGACCTGACCTACGAGCAGTACTTC. Its translation: CASSSRDLTYEQYF.

The chain joins TRBV2 to TRBJ1-3, with 10 bases fitting TRBD1. Germline CDR1 is SNHLY and CDR2 is FYNNEI. V trimming: 6 bases; J trimming: 4 bases; junction bases outside the gene matches: 6. The CDR3 consists of 15 residues. The CDR3 spells CASRGDRGSGNTIYF. The CDR3, as DNA: TGTGCCAGCAGAGGGGACAGGGGCTCGGGAAACACCATATATTTT.

This clonotype was observed a handful of times. The V call is TRBV15, the J call TRBJ2-7, with 10 bases aligning to TRBD1. V trimming: 5 bases; J trimming: 5 bases; junction bases outside the gene matches: 21. The CDR3 is made up of 19 amino acids. Germline V gene data show CDR1 as LNHNV and CDR2 as YYDKDF (reference sequence). Here the CDR3 reads CATSAGPGQGSPLGNEQYF. The CDR3 nucleotides read TGTGCCACCAGCGCAGGTCCGGGACAGGGGTCCCCCTTAGGGAACGAGCAGTACTTC.

This clonotype was observed a few times. This chain links TRBV9 with TRBJ2-2; D possibly corresponds to TRBD2 (6 bases). Germline CDR1 and CDR2: SGDLS and YYNGEE. The CDR3 is made up of 18 amino acids. V was trimmed by 1 base and J by 0 bases, leaving 16 bases between them. The CDR3, as DNA: TGTGCCAGCAGCGTACCCCTGCTCCCTAGCGCGAACACCGGGGAGCTGTTTTTT. Its protein product is CASSVPLLPSANTGELFF.

J is TRBJ2-7 and V is TRBV4-3; 8 bases align to TRBD2. Per germline, CDR1 LGHNA and CDR2 YSLEER. The junction had 6 bases not matched to a gene; V was cut back by 0 bases and J by 5 bases. This CDR3 has 15 residues. In nucleotides, the CDR3 is TGCGCCAGCAGCCAAGACCGGGTCGGGAGGGACGAGCAGTACTTC. This gives the protein CASSQDRVGRDEQYF.

The chain is built from TRBV14 and TRBJ1-5, with D maybe TRBD1 (5 bases). Looked up from germline, CDR1 is SGHDN and CDR2 is FVKESK. The V end lost 4 bases, the J end lost 9 bases, and 13 bases lay between the germline ends. The CDR3 runs 13 residues. The CDR3: CASSLGHSSPQHF. The DNA for the CDR3 is TGTGCCAGCAGCCTAGGACATTCTTCGCCCCAGCATTTT.